Below, 10 T cell receptor beta chains from the same sample are listed, as sequenced in a study of blood T cell repertoires in COVID-19. Clones were read by immunoSEQ multiplex PCR, and TCRdb kept only the in-frame ones, dropping some. The sample lists roughly 100,000 clones; over 75% were seen once. The sample taken for sequencing was peripheral blood. The receptors here all came from a man in his fifties with acute or convalescent COVID-19.

This clone was recorded once. This chain uses TRBV3-1 (or the pseudogene TRBV3-2) with TRBJ1-2; perhaps TRBD1 as D (6 bases). Germline lookup yields CDR1 LGHDT and CDR2 YNNKEL (reference sequence). This CDR3 is built from 14 residues. V was shortened by 4 bases and J by 8 bases, with 17 bases between the two germline ends. DNA of the CDR3: TGTGCCAGCAGCCTTATAGGGACACTCAGGGGCTACACCTTC. It encodes CASSLIGTLRGYTF.

This clone was counted once. This chain uses TRBV18 with TRBJ2-2, with a tentative D call TRBD1 (5 bases). The V end lost 2 bases, the J end lost 1 base, and 11 bases lay between the germline ends. CDR1 and CDR2 from the germline V gene are KGHSH and LQKENI. The CDR3 is made up of 16 amino acids. The CDR3 loop is CASSPRQGRNTGELFF. Written as DNA, the CDR3 is TGTGCCAGCTCACCAAGGCAGGGCCGGAACACCGGGGAGCTGTTTTTT.

V gene TRBV7-3 combines with J gene TRBJ2-1, with 8 bases lining up with TRBD2. Germline assignment: CDR1 SGHTA and CDR2 FQGTGA. CDR3 length: 14 residues. V was pared by 5 bases and J by 5 bases, with 5 bases of the junction left unmatched. CDR3: CASSLSGANNEQFF. In DNA form, the CDR3 reads TGTGCCAGCAGCCTTAGCGGGGCAAACAATGAGCAGTTCTTC.

The chain combines TRBV5-5 with TRBJ1-1; D not resolved. Trimming took off 4 bases at V and 1 base at J, with 11 bases between the two ends. Germline CDR1 SGHKS, CDR2 YYEKEE (reference sequence). There are 14 residues in the CDR3. CDR3 bases: TGTGCCAGCAGCCCGGTAGCTGGGAACACTGAAGCTTTCTTT. As protein: CASSPVAGNTEAFF.

This clone turned up a few times. This chain joins TRBV11-3 and TRBJ2-3; D might be TRBD1 (6 bases). V gave up 4 bases and J gave up 2 bases, with 13 bases separating them. The CDR3 has 15 residues. Germline lookup yields CDR1 SGHNT and CDR2 YENEEA. CDR3 sequence reads: CASSSRGGDTDTQYF. As DNA, the CDR3 is TGTGCCAGCAGCTCGCGAGGGGGAGACACAGATACGCAGTATTTT.

V gene TRBV9 combines with J gene TRBJ2-1, with no clear D. In germline, CDR1 is SGDLS, CDR2 YYNGEE. With 0 bases removed from V and 5 bases from J, the gap between germline ends came to 9 bases. The CDR3 length is 14 residues. The CDR3 coding sequence is TGTGCCAGCAGCGTAGGAGAGGCCCACAATGAGCAGTTCTTC. Translating gives CASSVGEAHNEQFF.

The V gene is TRBV2, the J gene TRBJ2-2, with D perhaps TRBD1 (6 bases). Looked up from germline, CDR1 is SNHLY and CDR2 is FYNNEI. V lost 11 bases to trimming and J lost 3 bases, with 13 bases between them. The CDR3 consists of 13 residues. As DNA, the CDR3 is TGTGCCTCTCACCAGGGGTACACCGGGGAGCTGTTTTTT. It yields the protein CASHQGYTGELFF.

This chain connects TRBV3-1 (or the pseudogene TRBV3-2) to TRBJ2-7; possible D gene TRBD2, 5 bases. CDR3 size: 16 residues. Germline CDR1 is LGHDT and CDR2 is YNNKEL (reference sequence). Trimming left V 2 bases short and J 0 bases short, with 14 bases between. The CDR3 bases are TGTGCCAGCAGCCAAAAAGGACGGGGAAACTCCTACGAGCAGTACTTC. Encoded protein: CASSQKGRGNSYEQYF.

CDR3 residues: CASSQVTGRYQETQYF. Here the CDR3 DNA reads TGCGCCAGCAGCCAAGTTACCGGGAGGTACCAAGAGACCCAGTACTTC. The chain employs TRBV4-1 and TRBJ2-5; 7 nucleotides align to TRBD2. The trim removed 1 base at V and 0 bases at J, leaving 5 bases unmatched. This CDR3 is built from 16 residues. CDR1 and CDR2 (germline): MGHRA, YSYEKL.

The rearrangement uses TRBV12-3 or TRBV12-4 and TRBJ1-5; tentatively, D is TRBD1 (6 bases). V was clipped by 11 bases and J by 0 bases, with 11 bases between them. The CDR3 contains 13 residues. The CDR3 DNA sequence: TGTGCCTCTTCAGGGGATAGCAATCAGCCCCAGCATTTT. Its protein product is CASSGDSNQPQHF.